This is a list of T cell receptor beta chains from one sample in a study of T cell responses to AZD1222 COVID-19 vaccine. Clones were sequenced by immunoSEQ multiplex PCR, and TCRdb holds only the in-frame ones, with some missing. Here the sample spans about 76,000 clones, about 88% being singletons. Sequences were derived from peripheral blood, sampled on day 0 of AZD1222 vaccination. These receptor sequences come from an adult in good health. Both conserved end residues are part of each CDR3. A D gene is named only where the DNA matches it firmly. Only some rows state a clone size, as once, few, many or a class for expanded clones.

v_gene: TRBV4-1; d_gene: .; abundance: once; j_gene: TRBJ1-6; CDR3nt: TGCGCCAGCAGCCACCCTCGGGGGGAAATTAATTCACCCCTCCACTTT; CDR3aa: CASSHPRGEINSPLHF
v_gene: TRBV5-4; d_gene: TRBD2; abundance: few; j_gene: TRBJ2-7; CDR3nt: TGTGCCAGCAGCTCAGGCGGACTAGCATTCTACGAGCAGTACTTC; CDR3aa: CASSSGGLAFYEQYF
v_gene: TRBV18; d_gene: .; abundance: .; j_gene: TRBJ1-3; CDR3nt: TGTGCCAGCTCACCCCTGGACCCTTTTGGGGCTGGAAACACCATATATTTT; CDR3aa: CASSPLDPFGAGNTIYF
v_gene: TRBV9; d_gene: .; abundance: .; j_gene: TRBJ2-5; CDR3nt: TGTGCCAGCAGCGTAGGTTCGCGCGGCGGGGCCTCTCAAGAGACCCAGTACTTC; CDR3aa: CASSVGSRGGASQETQYF
v_gene: TRBV7-3; d_gene: TRBD2; abundance: .; j_gene: TRBJ2-3; CDR3nt: TGTGCCAGCAGCCTACGACTAGCGGGAGAAGATACGCAGTATTTT; CDR3aa: CASSLRLAGEDTQYF
v_gene: TRBV5-1; d_gene: .; abundance: .; j_gene: TRBJ1-2; CDR3nt: TGCGCCAGCAGCTTGGGCAGGGTTTCTGATGGCTACACCTTC; CDR3aa: CASSLGRVSDGYTF
v_gene: TRBV9; d_gene: .; abundance: .; j_gene: TRBJ2-2; CDR3nt: TGTGCCAGCAGCGCTGACCTAACCGGGGAGCTGTTTTTT; CDR3aa: CASSADLTGELFF
v_gene: TRBV7-3; d_gene: TRBD1; abundance: .; j_gene: TRBJ1-6; CDR3nt: TGTGCCAGCAGCTTGACAGGGGGGAGGAGTTCACCCCTCCACTTT; CDR3aa: CASSLTGGRSSPLHF
v_gene: TRBV24-1; d_gene: .; abundance: .; j_gene: TRBJ2-1; CDR3nt: TGTGCCACCAGTCATGTGGGAGGCTCCTACAATGAGCAGTTCTTC; CDR3aa: CATSHVGGSYNEQFF
v_gene: TRBV28; d_gene: .; abundance: .; j_gene: TRBJ2-5; CDR3nt: TGTGCCAGCAGCAGAATGGGCCAAGAGACCCAGTACTTC; CDR3aa: CASSRMGQETQYF
v_gene: TRBV24-1; d_gene: TRBD1; abundance: .; j_gene: TRBJ2-7; CDR3nt: TGTGCCACCAGTGACCTCGACAGGGACGAGCAGTACTTC; CDR3aa: CATSDLDRDEQYF
v_gene: TRBV3-1/TRBV3-2; d_gene: .; abundance: .; j_gene: TRBJ2-3; CDR3nt: TGTGCCAGCAGCCAAAACCTGGGTAGAGATACGCAGTATTTT; CDR3aa: CASSQNLGRDTQYF
v_gene: TRBV3-1/TRBV3-2; d_gene: TRBD2; abundance: .; j_gene: TRBJ2-2; CDR3nt: TGTGCCAGCAGCCAAGTCTCGCGACTAGCGGGGGGGACCGGGGAGCTGTTTTTT; CDR3aa: CASSQVSRLAGGTGELFF
v_gene: TRBV2; d_gene: .; abundance: .; j_gene: TRBJ2-5; CDR3nt: TGTGCCAGCAGTTCGACGGGACAAGAGACCCAGTACTTC; CDR3aa: CASSSTGQETQYF
v_gene: TRBV7-9; d_gene: TRBD1; abundance: .; j_gene: TRBJ1-3; CDR3nt: TGTGCCAGCAGCGGACAGGGCAGGTCTGGAAACACCATATATTTT; CDR3aa: CASSGQGRSGNTIYF
v_gene: TRBV4-1; d_gene: .; abundance: .; j_gene: TRBJ2-4; CDR3nt: TGCGCCAGCAGCCAAGATGCGGTCTGGGTGAAACAATTCAAAAACATTCAGTACTTC; CDR3aa: CASSQDAVWVKQFKNIQYF
v_gene: TRBV3-1/TRBV3-2; d_gene: .; abundance: .; j_gene: TRBJ2-1; CDR3nt: TGTGCCAGCAGCCAAGCGTCTGGAAATGAGCAGTTCTTC; CDR3aa: CASSQASGNEQFF
v_gene: TRBV5-1; d_gene: TRBD1; abundance: .; j_gene: TRBJ1-2; CDR3nt: TGCGCCAGCAGCCAGCTGCAGGGGGGCGACTATGGCTACACCTTC; CDR3aa: CASSQLQGGDYGYTF
v_gene: TRBV5-6; d_gene: TRBD2; abundance: .; j_gene: TRBJ2-3; CDR3nt: TGTGCCAGCAGCCGGGGGGCAGATACGCAGTATTTT; CDR3aa: CASSRGADTQYF
v_gene: TRBV29-1; d_gene: TRBD2; abundance: .; j_gene: TRBJ2-2; CDR3nt: TGCAGCGTTGAGGCCGGGACTAGCGGGAACACCGGGGAGCTGTTTTTT; CDR3aa: CSVEAGTSGNTGELFF
v_gene: TRBV19; d_gene: .; abundance: .; j_gene: TRBJ1-5; CDR3nt: TGTGCCAGTAGTCCATGGAATCAGCCCCAGCATTTT; CDR3aa: CASSPWNQPQHF
v_gene: TRBV20-1; d_gene: .; abundance: .; j_gene: TRBJ1-5; CDR3nt: TGCAGTGCTAGTATCGGTTGGGAAGCGAGCAATCAGCCCCAGCATTTT; CDR3aa: CSASIGWEASNQPQHF
v_gene: TRBV9; d_gene: TRBD2; abundance: .; j_gene: TRBJ2-3; CDR3nt: TGTGCCAGCAGCCCCCGACTAGCGGGGAACACAGATACGCAGTATTTT; CDR3aa: CASSPRLAGNTDTQYF
v_gene: TRBV30; d_gene: .; abundance: .; j_gene: TRBJ2-3; CDR3nt: TGTGCCTGGAGTGCCGGGAGCACAGATACGCAGTATTTT; CDR3aa: CAWSAGSTDTQYF
v_gene: TRBV11-1; d_gene: .; abundance: .; j_gene: TRBJ2-3; CDR3nt: TGTGCCAGCAGCTTAAGTCCTCTCACAGATACGCAGTATTTT; CDR3aa: CASSLSPLTDTQYF
v_gene: TRBV28; d_gene: TRBD1; abundance: .; j_gene: TRBJ1-6; CDR3nt: TGTGCCAGCAGCCCCCTTTGGGACAGTAATTCACCCCTCCACTTT; CDR3aa: CASSPLWDSNSPLHF
v_gene: TRBV28; d_gene: .; abundance: .; j_gene: TRBJ2-7; CDR3nt: .; CDR3aa: CASSSSRYEQYF
v_gene: TRBV27; d_gene: TRBD2; abundance: .; j_gene: TRBJ2-1; CDR3nt: TGTGCCAGCAGTTTATCGTTTGTGGGGCGGGAGAGCTCCTACAATGAGCAGTTCTTC; CDR3aa: CASSLSFVGRESSYNEQFF
v_gene: TRBV18; d_gene: .; abundance: .; j_gene: TRBJ1-3; CDR3nt: TGTGCCAGCTCACCAAGGGACACAGGGTCTGGAAACACCATATATTTT; CDR3aa: CASSPRDTGSGNTIYF
v_gene: TRBV5-8; d_gene: .; abundance: .; j_gene: TRBJ1-5; CDR3nt: TGTGCCAGCAGCCCCGGTGCAGGGGAAGGCAATCAGCCCCAGCATTTT; CDR3aa: CASSPGAGEGNQPQHF
v_gene: TRBV18; d_gene: .; abundance: .; j_gene: TRBJ1-2; CDR3nt: .; CDR3aa: CASSPPTRTGSYGYTFGYTF
v_gene: TRBV6-5; d_gene: .; abundance: .; j_gene: TRBJ1-6; CDR3nt: TGTGCCAGCAGTTACTCTCAGGAGAGTTTCCTCCACTTT; CDR3aa: CASSYSQESFLHF
v_gene: TRBV27; d_gene: TRBD1; abundance: .; j_gene: TRBJ1-2; CDR3nt: TGTGCCAGCAGTTTATCGACAGGGGGCTATGGCTACACCTTC; CDR3aa: CASSLSTGGYGYTF
v_gene: TRBV5-4; d_gene: .; abundance: .; j_gene: TRBJ1-6; CDR3nt: TGTGCCAGCAGCTTAAAGGGGGGCTCACCCCTCCACTTT; CDR3aa: CASSLKGGSPLHF
v_gene: TRBV9; d_gene: .; abundance: .; j_gene: TRBJ1-3; CDR3nt: TGTGCCAGCAGCGTCGGGGCAGCTTCCTCTGGAAACACCATATATTTT; CDR3aa: CASSVGAASSGNTIYF
v_gene: TRBV5-1; d_gene: .; abundance: few; j_gene: TRBJ1-2; CDR3nt: TGCGCCAGCAGCCGTACAGGGAGAGATTATGGCTACACCTTC; CDR3aa: CASSRTGRDYGYTF
v_gene: TRBV2; d_gene: TRBD2; abundance: .; j_gene: TRBJ2-1; CDR3nt: TGTGCCAGCAGTCAACGGACTAGCGGGTACAATGAGCAGTTCTTC; CDR3aa: CASSQRTSGYNEQFF